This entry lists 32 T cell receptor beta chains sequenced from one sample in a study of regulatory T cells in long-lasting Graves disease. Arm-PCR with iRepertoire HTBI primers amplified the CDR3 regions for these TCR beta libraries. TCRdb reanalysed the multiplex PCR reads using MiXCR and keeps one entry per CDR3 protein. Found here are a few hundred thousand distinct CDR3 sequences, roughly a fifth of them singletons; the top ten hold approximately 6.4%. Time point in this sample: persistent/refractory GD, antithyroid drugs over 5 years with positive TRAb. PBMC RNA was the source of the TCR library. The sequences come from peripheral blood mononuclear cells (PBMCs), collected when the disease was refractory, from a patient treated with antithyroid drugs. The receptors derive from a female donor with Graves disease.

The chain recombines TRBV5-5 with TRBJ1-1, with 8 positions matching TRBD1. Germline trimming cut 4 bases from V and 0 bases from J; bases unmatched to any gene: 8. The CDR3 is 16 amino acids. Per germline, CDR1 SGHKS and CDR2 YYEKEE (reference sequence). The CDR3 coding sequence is TGTGCCAGCAGCCCGGACAGGGTAAGGGTGAACACTGAAGCTTTCTTT. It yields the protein CASSPDRVRVNTEAFF.

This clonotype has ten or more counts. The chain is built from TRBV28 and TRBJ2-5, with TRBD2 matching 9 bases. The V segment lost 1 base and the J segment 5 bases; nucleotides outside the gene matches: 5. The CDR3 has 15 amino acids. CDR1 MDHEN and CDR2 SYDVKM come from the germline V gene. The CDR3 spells CASSLLAGVWETQYF. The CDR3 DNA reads TGTGCCAGCAGTTTATTAGCGGGAGTTTGGGAGACCCAGTACTTC.

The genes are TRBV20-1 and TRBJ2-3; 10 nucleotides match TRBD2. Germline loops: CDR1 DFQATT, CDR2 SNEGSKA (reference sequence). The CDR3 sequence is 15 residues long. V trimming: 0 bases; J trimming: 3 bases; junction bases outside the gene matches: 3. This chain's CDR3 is CSARDPSGGTDTQYF. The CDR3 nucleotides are TGCAGTGCTAGAGATCCTAGCGGGGGTACAGATACGCAGTATTTT.

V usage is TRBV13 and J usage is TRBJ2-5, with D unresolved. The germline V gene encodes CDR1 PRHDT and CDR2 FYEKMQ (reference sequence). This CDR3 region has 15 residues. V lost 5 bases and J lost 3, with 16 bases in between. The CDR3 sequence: CASSPSASIEETQYF. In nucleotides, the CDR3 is TGTGCCAGCAGCCCCTCGGCTTCTATAGAAGAGACCCAGTACTTC.

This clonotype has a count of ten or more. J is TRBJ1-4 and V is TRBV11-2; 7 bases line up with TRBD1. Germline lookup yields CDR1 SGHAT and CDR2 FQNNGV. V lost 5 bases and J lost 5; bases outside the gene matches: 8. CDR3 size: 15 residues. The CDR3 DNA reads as TGTGCCAGCAGCCTGACAGGGACGGTGAATGAAAAACTGTTTTTT. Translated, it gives CASSLTGTVNEKLFF.

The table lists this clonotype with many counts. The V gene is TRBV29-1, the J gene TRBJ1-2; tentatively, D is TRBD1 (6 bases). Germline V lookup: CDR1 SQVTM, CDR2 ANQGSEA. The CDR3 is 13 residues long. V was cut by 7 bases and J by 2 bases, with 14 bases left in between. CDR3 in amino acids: CSAPTGINYGYTF. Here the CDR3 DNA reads TGCAGCGCTCCGACAGGCATAAACTATGGCTACACCTTC.

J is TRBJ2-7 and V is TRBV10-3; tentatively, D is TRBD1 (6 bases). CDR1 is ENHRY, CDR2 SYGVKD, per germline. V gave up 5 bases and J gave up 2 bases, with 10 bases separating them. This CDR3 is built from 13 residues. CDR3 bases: TGTGCCATCAGTTCGGACAGCCCCTACGAGCAGTACTTC. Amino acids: CAISSDSPYEQYF.

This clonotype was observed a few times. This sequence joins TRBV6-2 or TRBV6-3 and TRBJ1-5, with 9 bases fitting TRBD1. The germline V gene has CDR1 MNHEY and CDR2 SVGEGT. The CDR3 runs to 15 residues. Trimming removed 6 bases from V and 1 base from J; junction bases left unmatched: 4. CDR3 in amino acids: CASSRTGESNQPQHF. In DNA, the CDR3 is TGTGCCAGCAGCCGGACAGGGGAAAGCAATCAGCCCCAGCATTTT.

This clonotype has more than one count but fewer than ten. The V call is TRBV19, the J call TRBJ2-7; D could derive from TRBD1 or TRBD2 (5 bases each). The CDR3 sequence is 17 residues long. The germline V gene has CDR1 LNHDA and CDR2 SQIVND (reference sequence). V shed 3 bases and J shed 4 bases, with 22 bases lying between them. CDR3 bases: TGTGCCAGTAGTATCAAGGCTGGGACCTTGTCCCCGTACGAGCAGTACTTC. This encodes CASSIKAGTLSPYEQYF. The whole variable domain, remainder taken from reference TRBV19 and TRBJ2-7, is DGGITQSPKYLFRKEGQNVTLSCEQNLNHDAMYWYRQDPGQGLRLIYYSQIVNDFQKGDIAEGYSVSREKKESFPLTVTSAQKNPTAFYLCASSIKAGTLSPYEQYFGPGTRLTVT.

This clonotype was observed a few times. CDR3 nucleotide sequence: TGTGCCAGCACCCTACGACAGGACTCTTACGAGCAGTACTTC. This translates into CASTLRQDSYEQYF. The chain couples TRBV6-1 to TRBJ2-7; a possible D gene is TRBD1 (6 bases). V shed 7 bases and J shed 4 bases, with 17 bases lying between them. The CDR3 extends over 14 amino acids. The germline V gene encodes CDR1 MNHNS and CDR2 SASEGT.

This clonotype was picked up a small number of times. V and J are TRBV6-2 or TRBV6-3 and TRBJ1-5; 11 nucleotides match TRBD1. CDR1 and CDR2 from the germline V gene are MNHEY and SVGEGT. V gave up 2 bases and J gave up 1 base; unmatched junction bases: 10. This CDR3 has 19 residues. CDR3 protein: CASSYRTGTGGKSNQPQHF. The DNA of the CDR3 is TGTGCCAGCAGTTACCGAACCGGGACAGGGGGTAAAAGCAATCAGCCCCAGCATTTT.

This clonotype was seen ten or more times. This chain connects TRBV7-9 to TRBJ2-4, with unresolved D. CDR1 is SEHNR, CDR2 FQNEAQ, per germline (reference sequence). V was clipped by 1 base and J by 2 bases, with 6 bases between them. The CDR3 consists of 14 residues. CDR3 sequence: CASSLGGTKNIQYF. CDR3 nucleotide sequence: TGTGCCAGCAGCTTAGGAGGAACCAAAAACATTCAGTACTTC.

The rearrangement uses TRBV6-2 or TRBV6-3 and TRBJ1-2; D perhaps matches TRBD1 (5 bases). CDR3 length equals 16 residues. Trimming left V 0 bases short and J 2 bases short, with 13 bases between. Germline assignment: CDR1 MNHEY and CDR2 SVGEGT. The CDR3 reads CASSYSIGADNYGYTF. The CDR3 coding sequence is TGTGCCAGCAGTTACTCGATTGGGGCCGACAACTATGGCTACACCTTC.

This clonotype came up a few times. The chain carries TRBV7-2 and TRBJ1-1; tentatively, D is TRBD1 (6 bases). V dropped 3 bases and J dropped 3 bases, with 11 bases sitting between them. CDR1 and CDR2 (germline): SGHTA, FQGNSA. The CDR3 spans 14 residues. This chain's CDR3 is CASSLIEGDTEAFF. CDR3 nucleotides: TGTGCCAGCAGCTTGATCGAGGGGGACACTGAAGCTTTCTTT.

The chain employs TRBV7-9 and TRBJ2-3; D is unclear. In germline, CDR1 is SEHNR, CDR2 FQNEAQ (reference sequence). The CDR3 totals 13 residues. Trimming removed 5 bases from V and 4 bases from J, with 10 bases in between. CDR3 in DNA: TGTGCCAGCAGCCCCTTTAGTGCAGATACGCAGTATTTT. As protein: CASSPFSADTQYF.

CDR3 in amino acids: CASSSRHGATEAFF. The CDR3 DNA reads TGTGCCAGCAGCTCTAGGCATGGGGCCACTGAAGCTTTCTTT. The rearrangement uses TRBV7-9 and TRBJ1-1; tentatively, D is TRBD1 (5 bases). This CDR3 spans 14 amino acids. V was trimmed by 4 bases and J by 4 bases, leaving 13 bases between them. Germline-derived CDR1 and CDR2 are SEHNR and FQNEAQ (reference sequence).

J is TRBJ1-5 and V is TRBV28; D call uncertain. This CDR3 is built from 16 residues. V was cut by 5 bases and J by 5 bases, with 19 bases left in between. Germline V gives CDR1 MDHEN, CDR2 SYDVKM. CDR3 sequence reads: CASSRWEADAHQPQHF. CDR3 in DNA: TGTGCCAGCAGTAGATGGGAGGCGGACGCCCATCAGCCCCAGCATTTT.

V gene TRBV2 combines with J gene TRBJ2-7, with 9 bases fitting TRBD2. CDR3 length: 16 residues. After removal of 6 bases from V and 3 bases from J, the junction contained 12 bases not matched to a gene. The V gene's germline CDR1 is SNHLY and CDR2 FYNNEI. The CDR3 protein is CASSHGSSGTVYEQYF. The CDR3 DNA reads TGTGCCAGCAGCCACGGTTCTAGCGGGACAGTCTACGAGCAGTACTTC.

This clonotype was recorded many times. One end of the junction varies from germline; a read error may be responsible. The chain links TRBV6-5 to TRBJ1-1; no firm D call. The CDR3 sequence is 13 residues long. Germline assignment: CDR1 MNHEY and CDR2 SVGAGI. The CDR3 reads CASTYGMNTEAFF. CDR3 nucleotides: TGTGCCAGCACTTACGGAATGAACACTGAAGCTTTCTTT.

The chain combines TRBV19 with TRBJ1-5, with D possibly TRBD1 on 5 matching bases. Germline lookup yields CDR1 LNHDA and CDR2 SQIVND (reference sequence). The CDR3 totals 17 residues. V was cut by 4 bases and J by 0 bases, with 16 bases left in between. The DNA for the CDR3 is TGTGCCAGTAGTAGCCCCGGGCGCAGGGATAGCAATCAGCCCCAGCATTTT. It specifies CASSSPGRRDSNQPQHF.

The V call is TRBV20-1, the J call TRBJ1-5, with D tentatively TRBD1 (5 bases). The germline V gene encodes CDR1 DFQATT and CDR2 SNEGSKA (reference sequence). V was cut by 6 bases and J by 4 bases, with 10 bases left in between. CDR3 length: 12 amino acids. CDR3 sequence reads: CSAGQANQPQHF. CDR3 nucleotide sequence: TGCAGTGCGGGGCAAGCAAATCAGCCCCAGCATTTT.

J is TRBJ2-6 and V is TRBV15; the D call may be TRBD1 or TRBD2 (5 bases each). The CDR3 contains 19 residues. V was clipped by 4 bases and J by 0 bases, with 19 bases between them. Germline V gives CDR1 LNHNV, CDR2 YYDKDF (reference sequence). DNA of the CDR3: TGTGCCACCAGCAATCCCGGGACGGACGGTACCTCTGGGGCCAACGTCCTGACTTTC. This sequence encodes CATSNPGTDGTSGANVLTF. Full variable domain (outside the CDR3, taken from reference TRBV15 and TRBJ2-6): DAMVIQNPRYQVTQFGKPVTLSCSQTLNHNVMYWYQQKSSQAPKLLFHYYDKDFNNEADTPDNFQSRRPNTSFCFLDIRSPGLGDTAMYLCATSNPGTDGTSGANVLTFGAGSRLTVL.

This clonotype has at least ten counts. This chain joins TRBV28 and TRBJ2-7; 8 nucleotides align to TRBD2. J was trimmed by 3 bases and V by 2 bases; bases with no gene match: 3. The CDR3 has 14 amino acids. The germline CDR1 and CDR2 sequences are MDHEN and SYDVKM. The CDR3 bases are TGTGCCAGCAGTTTAGCGCGGGAGGACTACGAGCAGTACTTC. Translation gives CASSLAREDYEQYF.

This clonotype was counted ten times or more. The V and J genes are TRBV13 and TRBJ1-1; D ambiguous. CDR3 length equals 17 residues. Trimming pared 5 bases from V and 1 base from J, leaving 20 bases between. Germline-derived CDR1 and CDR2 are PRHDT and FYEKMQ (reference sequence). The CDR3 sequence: CASSPLGRGIGNTEAFF. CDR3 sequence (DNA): TGTGCCAGCAGCCCTCTGGGTAGAGGGATTGGGAACACTGAAGCTTTCTTT.

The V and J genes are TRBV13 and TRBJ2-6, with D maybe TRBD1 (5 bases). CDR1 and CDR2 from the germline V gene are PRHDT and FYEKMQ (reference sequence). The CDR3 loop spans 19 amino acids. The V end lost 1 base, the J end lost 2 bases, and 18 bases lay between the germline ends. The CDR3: CASSLVGSGILAGANVLTF. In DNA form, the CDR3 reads TGTGCCAGCAGCTTAGTTGGTTCAGGGATTTTGGCTGGGGCCAACGTCCTGACTTTC.

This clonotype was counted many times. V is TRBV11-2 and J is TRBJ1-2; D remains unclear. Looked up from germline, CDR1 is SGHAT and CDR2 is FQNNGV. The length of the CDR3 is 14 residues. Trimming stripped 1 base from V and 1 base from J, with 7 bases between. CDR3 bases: TGTGCCAGCAGCTTAGGGGGAGTTAACTATGGCTACACCTTC. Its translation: CASSLGGVNYGYTF.

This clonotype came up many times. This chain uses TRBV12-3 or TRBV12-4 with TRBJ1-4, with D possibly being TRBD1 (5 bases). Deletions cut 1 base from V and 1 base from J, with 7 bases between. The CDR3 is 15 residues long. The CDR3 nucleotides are TGTGCCAGCAGTTTAGGGGGGATAACTAATGAAAAACTGTTTTTT. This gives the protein CASSLGGITNEKLFF.

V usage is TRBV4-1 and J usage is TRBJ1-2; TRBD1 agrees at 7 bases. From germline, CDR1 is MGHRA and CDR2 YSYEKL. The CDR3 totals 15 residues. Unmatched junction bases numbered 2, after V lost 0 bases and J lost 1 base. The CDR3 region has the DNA TGCGCCAGCAGCCAAGATCCAGGGGGTAACTATGGCTACACCTTC. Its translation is CASSQDPGGNYGYTF.

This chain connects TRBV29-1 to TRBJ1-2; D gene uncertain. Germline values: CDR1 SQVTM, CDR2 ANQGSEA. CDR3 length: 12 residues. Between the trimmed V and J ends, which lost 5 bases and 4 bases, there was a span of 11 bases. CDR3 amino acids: CSVLRGAYGYTF. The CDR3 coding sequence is TGCAGCGTTTTACGGGGTGCCTATGGCTACACCTTC.

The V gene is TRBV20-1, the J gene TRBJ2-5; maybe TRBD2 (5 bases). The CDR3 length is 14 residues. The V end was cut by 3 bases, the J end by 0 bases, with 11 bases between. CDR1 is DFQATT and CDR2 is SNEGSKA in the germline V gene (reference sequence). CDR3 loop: CSASSLGYQETQYF. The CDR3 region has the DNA TGCAGTGCTAGCTCACTAGGTTACCAAGAGACCCAGTACTTC.

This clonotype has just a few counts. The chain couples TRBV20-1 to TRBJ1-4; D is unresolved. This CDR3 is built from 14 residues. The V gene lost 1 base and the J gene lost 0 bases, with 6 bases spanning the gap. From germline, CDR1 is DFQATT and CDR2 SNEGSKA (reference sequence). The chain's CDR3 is CSARVTPTNEKLFF. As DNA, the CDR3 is TGCAGTGCTAGAGTGACACCAACTAATGAAAAACTGTTTTTT.

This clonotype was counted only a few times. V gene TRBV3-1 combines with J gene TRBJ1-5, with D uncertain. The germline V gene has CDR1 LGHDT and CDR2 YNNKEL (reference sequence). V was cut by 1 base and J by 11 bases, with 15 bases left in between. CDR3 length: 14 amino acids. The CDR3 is CASSQAGVEEAQHF. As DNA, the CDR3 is TGTGCCAGCAGCCAAGCCGGGGTGGAAGAAGCCCAGCATTTT. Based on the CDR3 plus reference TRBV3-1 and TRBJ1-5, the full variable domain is DTAVSQTPKYLVTQMGNDKSIKCEQNLGHDTMYWYKQDSKKFLKIMFSYNNKELIINETVPNRFSPKSPDKAHLNLHINSLELGDSAVYFCASSQAGVEEAQHFGDGTRLSIL.